These T cell receptor beta chains were read from a single sample in a study of PD-L1 blockade in urothelial cancer. Assay used: immunoSEQ multiplex PCR; TCRdb lists only in-frame clones, some missing. Counted here are tens of thousands of clones, roughly 86% occurring once; the ten biggest clones make up approximately 16%. This sample comprised PBMCs, obtained around atezolizumab (anti-PD-L1) treatment. These receptor sequences come from a man between 60 and 75 years old with urothelial cancer. CDR3s include the opening cysteine and the closing phenylalanine or tryptophan. D genes are given only for firm matches. Size tells how often a clone was seen (once, few, many) or the class of an expanded clone, and some rows leave it out.

abundance	j_gene	v_gene	d_gene	CDR3nt	CDR3aa
-	TRBJ2-1	TRBV29-1	-	TGCAGCGTTGAGGCCCTCCGGGTTTTTAGAACCCATGAGCAGTTCTTC	CSVEALRVFRTHEQFF
-	TRBJ1-5	TRBV6-1	-	TGTGCCAGCAGTGAAAGTCCGGGCACGGGGGGATATAGCAATCAGCCCCAGCATTTT	CASSESPGTGGYSNQPQHF
-	TRBJ1-1	TRBV14	-	TGTGCCAGCAGCCAAGTGGCAGGGTTGAACACTGAAGCTTTCTTT	CASSQVAGLNTEAFF
-	TRBJ2-1	TRBV30	TRBD2	TGTGCCTGGAGTGTACGACGTAGGACTAGCCGTTACTACAATGAGCAGTTCTTC	CAWSVRRRTSRYYNEQFF
-	TRBJ1-1	TRBV21-1	-	TGTGCCAGCAGCTCGGGGGGTAGCAGGGCGCCGACCAAGAGAGGGACTGAAGCTTTCTTT	CASSSGGSRAPTKRGTEAFF
once	TRBJ1-5	TRBV7-2	-	TGTGCCAGCAGCCCTAACGGGGGGGAGAATCAGCCCCAGCATTTT	CASSPNGGENQPQHF
-	TRBJ2-7	TRBV27	TRBD2	TGTGCCAGCAGTTTATCGCCTAGCGGGAGCTACGAGCAGTACTTC	CASSLSPSGSYEQYF
-	TRBJ2-3	TRBV18	-	TGTGCCAGCTCAGAGACAGATACGCAGTATTTT	CASSETDTQYF
-	TRBJ1-4	TRBV19	-	TGTGCCAGTAGTTCCGGACAGATTGCAACTAATGAAAAACTGTTTTTT	CASSSGQIATNEKLFF
-	TRBJ2-4	TRBV6-5	-	TGTGCCAGCAGGGCCTTGGACATTCAGTACTTC	CASRALDIQYF
-	TRBJ2-3	TRBV4-3	-	TGCGCCAGCAGCCGCGGCGGAGTTTCTAGCACAGATACGCAGTATTTT	CASSRGGVSSTDTQYF
-	TRBJ1-2	TRBV5-6	-	TGTGCCAGCAGCTTGGACAGGCATGGATTCTATGGCTACACCTTC	CASSLDRHGFYGYTF
-	TRBJ1-6	TRBV15	-	TGTGCCACCAGCAGAGGTATTGGCTCACCCCTCCACTTT	CATSRGIGSPLHF
-	TRBJ2-1	TRBV7-9	TRBD2	TGTGCCAGCAGCCCCACGGAGCGGGGGCTTTACAATGAGCAGTTCTTC	CASSPTERGLYNEQFF
-	TRBJ2-3	TRBV5-5	-	TGTGCCAGCAGCCTCCGGGCGGGCGAACCCACAGATACGCAGTATTTT	CASSLRAGEPTDTQYF
once	TRBJ2-1	TRBV2	-	TGTGCCAGCAGTGATAGGGGGTACAATGAGCAGTTCTTC	CASSDRGYNEQFF
-	TRBJ1-2	TRBV11-3	TRBD1	TGTGCCAGCAGCCCCGAGGCAGGGGGTAATTATGGCTACACCTTC	CASSPEAGGNYGYTF
-	TRBJ2-7	TRBV6-5	TRBD2	TGTGCCAGCAGTTGGTCTAGCGGGGGCTACGAGCAGTACTTC	CASSWSSGGYEQYF
-	TRBJ1-5	TRBV19	TRBD1	TGTGCCACCCGGACAGGGATACTCAATAGCAATCAGCCCCAGCATTTT	CATRTGILNSNQPQHF
-	TRBJ2-7	TRBV4-3	TRBD2	TGCGCCAGCAGCCAAGATTACGGAGTAGCGGGAATCTACGAGCAGTACTTC	CASSQDYGVAGIYEQYF